This is a list of T cell receptor beta chains from one sample in a study of human T cells and chemical hapten exposure. TCRdb analysed the RACE reads with MiXCR anew, one entry per CDR3 protein. The sample has over 55,000 distinct CDR3 sequences, 8.5% to 14% seen once. The sample in question was whole blood, obtained in connection with sensitization to the hapten diphenylcyclopropenone (DPC). The receptor source for this set is a woman between 45 and 65 years old with alopecia areata. Some clones in this sample may be carry-over from other donors' samples. CDR3s include the opening cysteine and the closing phenylalanine or tryptophan. The order of the fields is CDR3 length, V gene, CDR3 protein.

>16|TRBV7-8
CASSSRETLLVETQYF
>13|TRBV7-2
CASRLAGGDEQYF
>16|TRBV28
CASSLTGQGIKETQYF
>19|TRBV28
CASSLSYKGEGIAKNIQYF
>13|TRBV30
CAWSVRVDGGYTF
>15|TRBV4-2
CASSQDQRGTDTQYF
>15|TRBV6-6
CASSYSEGMGSPLHF
>16|TRBV28
CASSLFGTTLKETQYF
>15|TRBV4-2
CASSQEWDPNYGYTF
>17|TRBV3-1
CASSQQDSTRDAGELFF
>12|TRBV5-6
CASSLAADTQYF
>15|TRBV5-1
CASSGGHFEHTEAFF
>14|TRBV7-9
CAGVSGSSYNEQFF
>12|TRBV7-2
CASSSAGRDAFF
>13|TRBV29-1
CSVRTGVGYGYTF
>15|TRBV3-1
CASSFPGQGYNEQFF
>14|TRBV11-2
CASSLRRVNNEQFF
>13|TRBV6-2/TRBV6-3
CASSHHRLYGYTF
>13|TRBV4-3
CASSQDDGLPQHF
>14|TRBV12-2
CASRFRLAVDEQFF
>14|TRBV18
CASSRVDSNQPQHF
>16|TRBV28
CASSLGGLSLAGELFF
>14|TRBV10-3
CAISRAAVNTEAFF
>13|TRBV7-9
CASNIGSGNTIYF
>13|TRBV20-1
CSARNRGLYEQYF
>15|TRBV7-2
CASSLARGAQGPQYF
>15|TRBV20-1
CSARIPRGTNEKLFF
>14|TRBV19
CASSSSTGGNEQFF
>13|TRBV27
CASSLTINQPQHF